This T cell receptor (beta chain) was sequenced in a study of shared clonotypes between healthy human individuals (dated by TCRdb to about 2020). Regarding the study in general: Three men and a couple of women, aged 18 to 49 years, made up the cohort. For each donor, CD4 naive and CD4 memory were each given three plates, CD8 naive was given two plates, and CD8 memory was given one plate. Between about 0.94 and 10 billion PBMCs per donor were obtained by leukapheresis. The study deeply sequenced blood TCR repertoires of 5 or 6 healthy adults to estimate repertoire size and the extent of clonotype sharing between individuals. To increase sequencing depth and limit assay-specific biases, different laboratories used diverse techniques to prepare libraries and sequence TCR repertoires. Paper-wide results and their limitations: Pairwise subsampling indicated that sequencing depth was expected to affect the degree of clonotype sharing among donors. When a handful of donors were compared, the shared fraction of clonotypes was around 5% for naive CD4, approximately 3.5% for naive CD8, roughly 2.5% for memory CD4, and around 0.37% for memory CD8. Clonotypes shared by all four sorted-subset donors showed higher generation probabilities than non-shared clonotypes. Only blood was sampled, and tissue TCR repertoires likely differ from those in blood. The genetic and exposure-history diversity represented was limited by the small number of donors. Larger estimated clonotype richness was generally found for naive subsets than for memory subsets. Incomplete sequencing was indicated by rarefaction of sorted-subset datasets, despite the large sequencing depth.

Concerning this clone itself: Its antigen is unknown. No base-level quality is on record; no much larger clone is a single base apart.

Reading the germline V gene gives CDR1 SGHRS and CDR2 YFSETQ. Counted from cysteine to phenylalanine, this CDR3 has 14 amino acids. Only CDR3 DNA is held: 42 bases, read in frame from base 1. V is trimmed back by 4 bases and J by 3 bases, and the junction contains 3 bases that no gene match accounts for. TCR CDR3 regions were amplified from genomic DNA by multiplex PCR using the deep immunoSEQ assay. For each cell subset, the extracted genomic DNA was distributed evenly across all wells of several immunoSEQ 96-well plates, and each plate served as one replicate. Each replicate PCR for sorted subsets received around 200 ng genomic DNA, equal to about 30,000 T cell genomes. Purified libraries were measured with a Qubit 3.0 fluorometer, size-checked on a Bioanalyzer 2100, and measured again with the KAPA Library Quantification kit. Every immunoSEQ 96-well plate was sequenced on a dedicated single-read 150-cycle Illumina NextSeq 550 flow cell. The source study handled its data this way. Because the immunoSEQ output included only junctional sequences and no quality scores, the filtering could not be the same as the filtering used for full-length reads. Sequences were annotated with PyIR, a Python wrapper for IgBLAST v1.9, and V/J genes and CDR3 were assigned using IMGT germline references. Reads were filtered out if the reads had weak V/J assignments (E-value above 1e-6), no CDR3, stop codons, out-of-frame junctions, or ambiguous translated residues. A V3J clonotype was defined by an identical inferred V gene, J gene, and CDR3 amino acid sequence. To compute the percentage overlap between repertoires, the number of shared unique clonotypes was divided by the size of the smaller repertoire. Repertoire richness was assessed with RTK rarefaction, the Chao1 estimator, and Recon v2.1 estimates of unobserved clonotypes. OLGA was used to compute generation probabilities for all TCRbeta clonotypes that the gDNA method yielded from four donors. TCRdb retrieved this table from immuneACCESS and kept in-frame rearrangements only. Not all clones are present; in checked studies, unresolved V genes account for under half, and no reason is known for the remainder. V and J calls and clone size follow that table, whereas D and trimming were derived from the DNA. This sample holds millions of clones; more than 90% were observed only once. The top ten clonotypes cover around 0.15% of the sample.

The donors were healthy, HIV-negative adults with no recently reported acute infections or vaccinations. Every donor was a Caucasian adult residing in Nashville, Tennessee, USA. CD4+ T cells were enriched through magnetic negative selection, after which naive cells were positively selected on CD45RA and the remaining negative fraction served as the memory subset. Blood was collected by leukapheresis, and PBMCs were isolated by Ficoll-Histopaque density gradient centrifugation and then cryopreserved in liquid nitrogen vapor phase. Purity and quantity of every magnetically sorted T cell population were checked by analytical flow cytometry. Genomic DNA was isolated from every sorted fraction and measured by UV absorbance on a Nanodrop 2000c.

The specimen was naive CD4+ T cells sorted from blood. The cell subset or site label corresponds to: CD45RA+ positively selected. This chain is built from TRBV5-1 and TRBJ2-7, with 11 bases in between that match TRBD1. The TCR was taken from a man between 18 and 35 years old in good health. The encoded CDR3 is CASSVGTGGYEQYF. The bases read TGCGCCAGCAGCGTCGGGACAGGGGGCTACGAGCAGTACTTC.